The TCR beta chain under discussion was sequenced for a study of shared clonotypes between healthy human individuals (dated by TCRdb to the early 2020s). Broadly, across the study: Two women and three men aged 18 to 49 years were included in the cohort. For each donor, CD4 naive and CD4 memory were each run on three plates, CD8 naive on two plates, and CD8 memory on one plate. To increase sequencing depth and limit assay-specific biases, TCR repertoire library preparation and sequencing were carried out by different laboratories using diverse techniques. The study deeply sequenced blood TCR repertoires of about 5 healthy adults to estimate repertoire size and the extent of clonotype sharing between individuals. Between about 0.8 and 9.5 billion PBMCs per donor were obtained by leukapheresis.

V is cut by 7 bases and J by 0 bases, and the space between the germline ends is 14 bases. Its CDR3 holds 15 amino acids, cysteine through phenylalanine. The entry retains the CDR3 DNA only, 45 bases that are in frame from base 1. The CDR1 and CDR2 encoded by the germline V gene are SNHLY and FYNNEI. Notes on this clone: Its specific antigen is unknown. The record has no base qualities; no much larger clone is one base away.

Broad study findings and their caveats: Rarefaction of sorted-subset datasets indicated incomplete sequencing despite the large sequencing depth. Because the study included a small number of donors, the genetic and exposure-history diversity represented was limited. Larger estimated clonotype richness was generally found for naive subsets than for memory subsets. Compared with non-shared clonotypes, clonotypes shared by all four sorted-subset donors had higher generation probabilities. Sharing across four donors was observed for approximately 5% of naive CD4, under 4% of naive CD8, over 2% of memory CD4, and around 0.42% of memory CD8 clonotypes. Pairwise subsampling indicated that sequencing depth was expected to affect the degree of clonotype sharing among donors. Sampling was limited to blood, and TCR repertoires in tissue likely differ from TCR repertoires in blood.

TCR CDR3 regions were amplified from genomic DNA by multiplex PCR using the deep immunoSEQ assay. For each cell subset, the extracted genomic DNA was distributed evenly across all wells of several immunoSEQ 96-well plates, and each plate served as one replicate. For sorted subsets, roughly 200 ng of genomic DNA, equivalent to some 33,000 T cell genomes, went into each replicate PCR. Purified libraries were measured with a Qubit 3.0 fluorometer, size-checked on a Bioanalyzer 2100, and measured again with the KAPA Library Quantification kit. Each immunoSEQ 96-well plate was sequenced on its own single-read 150-cycle Illumina NextSeq 550 flow cell. For the original study's pipeline: Because the immunoSEQ output held only junctional sequences and lacked quality scores, the filtering could not match the filtering applied to full-length reads. Sequences were annotated with PyIR, a Python wrapper for IgBLAST v1.9, and V/J genes and CDR3 were assigned using IMGT germline references. Reads were removed for weak V/J assignments (E-value above 1e-6), missing CDR3, stop codons, out-of-frame junctions, or ambiguous translated residues. V3J clonotypes were defined as sequences sharing the same inferred V gene, J gene, and CDR3 amino acid sequence. To compute the percentage overlap between repertoires, the number of shared unique clonotypes was divided by the size of the smaller repertoire. Three approaches were used to assess repertoire richness: RTK rarefaction, the Chao1 estimator, and Recon v2.1 estimates of unobserved clonotypes. OLGA was used to compute generation probabilities for all TCRbeta clonotypes that the gDNA method yielded from a handful of donors. TCRdb took this table from immuneACCESS and kept in-frame rearrangements with V and J called. Such tables lack part of the clones; where checked against another copy, unresolved V genes explain under half of the gap, and the rest is unexplained. V and J calls and clone size follow that table, whereas D and trimming were derived from the DNA. This sample lists millions of clones; about 95% were detected once. About 1.1% of the sample comes from the top ten.

CD8 naive samples consisted of CD45RO-negative cells that were positively selected for CCR7, yielding a CD45RA+CCR7+ population without TemRA cells. The donors were healthy, HIV-negative adults who had no recently reported acute infections or vaccinations. Only Caucasian adults living in Nashville, Tennessee, USA were represented among the donors. Blood was collected by leukapheresis, and PBMCs were isolated by Ficoll-Histopaque density gradient centrifugation and then cryopreserved in liquid nitrogen vapor phase. Purity and quantity of every magnetically sorted T cell population were checked by analytical flow cytometry. Genomic DNA was isolated from every sorted fraction and measured by UV absorbance on a Nanodrop 2000c.

The clonotype originates from a man between 18 and 29 years old in good health. Material for sequencing was naive CD8+ T cells sorted from blood. The cell subset or site label, as the study defines it: CD45RA+CCR7+. Recombination joined TRBV2 with TRBJ2-3; a tentative D match to TRBD1 spans 5 bases. Here is the DNA: TGTGCCAGCAAGACCGACAGCACTAGCACAGATACGCAGTATTTT. It is translated as CASKTDSTSTDTQYF.